Below, 18 T cell receptor beta chains from the same sample are listed, as sequenced in a study of OX40 agonist ivuxolimab in advanced cancers. Only in-frame clones appear in the TCRdb table, and some are missing; sequencing was by immunoSEQ multiplex PCR. The sample contains more than 15,000 clones, around 82% of which appear only once. Sequencing was performed on CD4+ or CD8+ T cells sorted from blood, taken in a trial of the OX40 agonist ivuxolimab. These receptors were obtained from an adult with an advanced solid tumor such as melanoma, head and neck, liver or kidney cancer.

The chain combines TRBV6-1 with TRBJ2-3; maybe TRBD1 (5 bases). The germline gives CDR1 MNHNS, CDR2 SASEGT. The CDR3 extends over 14 amino acids. V shed 1 base and J shed 5 bases, with 10 bases lying between them. The CDR3 protein is CASSEVAGKDTQYF. In DNA form, the CDR3 reads TGTGCCAGCAGTGAAGTAGCAGGGAAAGATACGCAGTATTTT.

V gene TRBV5-1 combines with J gene TRBJ2-1; no clear D gene. Germline V gene lookup returns CDR1 SGHRS and CDR2 YFSETQ. V lost 0 bases, J lost 4 bases, and 8 bases lay in between. The CDR3 runs 14 residues. The CDR3 DNA reads TGCGCCAGCAGCTTGGAAAGCCGGTACAATGAGCAGTTCTTC. Amino acids: CASSLESRYNEQFF.

This sequence joins TRBV15 and TRBJ2-3, with D possibly TRBD2 on 6 matching bases. Deletions cut 5 bases from V and 1 base from J, with 22 bases between. The CDR3 covers 18 residues. In germline, CDR1 is LNHNV, CDR2 YYDKDF (reference sequence). The CDR3 sequence: CATSRVRGEGGGTDTQYF. CDR3 nucleotide sequence: TGTGCCACCAGCCGGGTTCGGGGAGAAGGAGGGGGCACAGATACGCAGTATTTT.

This chain uses TRBV11-1 with TRBJ2-7; 8 positions match TRBD2. The V and J ends lost 5 bases and 2 bases, in that order; junction bases with no gene match: 5. Germline CDR1 reads SGHAT; CDR2 reads FQDESV (reference sequence). This CDR3 is 14 amino acids long. In DNA form, the CDR3 reads TGTGCCAGCAGCCCCCGGACTAGCACCTACGAGCAGTACTTC. It encodes CASSPRTSTYEQYF.

This chain connects TRBV11-2 to TRBJ2-2; a weak D match, TRBD2 (7 bases). V was pared by 8 bases and J by 7 bases, with 26 bases between. Germline V gene data show CDR1 as SGHAT and CDR2 as FQNNGV. This CDR3 spans 17 amino acids. The DNA for the CDR3 is TGTGCCAGCCTCCTCGCTCCCGATCGGGGGGCCGGCGGGGAGCTGTTTTTT. It codes for CASLLAPDRGAGGELFF.

The rearrangement links TRBV28 to TRBJ2-1, with D possibly TRBD2 on 5 matching bases. CDR3 length: 15 amino acids. The germline CDR1 and CDR2 sequences are MDHEN and SYDVKM. The V and J ends lost 5 bases and 7 bases respectively, with 18 bases between them. CDR3 nucleotides: TGTGCCAGCAGTCTGACCACCGGGGTGATAAATGAGCAGTTCTTC. Translated: CASSLTTGVINEQFF.

As regards this clone: The same CDR3 also results from other DNA sequences found in this sample. The rearrangement joins TRBV4-3 to TRBJ1-1, with no clear D. Per the germline V gene, CDR1 is LGHNA and CDR2 is YSLEER. V gave up 0 bases and J gave up 9 bases, with 14 bases separating them. This CDR3 has 14 amino acids. The CDR3, as DNA: TGCGCCAGCAGCCAAGAACGACACGACGACAAAGCTTTCTTT. Protein product: CASSQERHDDKAFF.

The V gene is TRBV30, the J gene TRBJ2-3; 12 bases agree with TRBD2. Germline V CDR1 and CDR2: GTSNPN, SVGIG (reference sequence). V gave up 1 base and J gave up 3 bases; unmatched junction bases: 5. CDR3 size: 16 residues. CDR3 loop: CAWSGASGRATDTQYF. The CDR3, as DNA: TGTGCCTGGAGTGGAGCTAGCGGGAGGGCAACAGATACGCAGTATTTT.

The chain uses TRBV5-1 and TRBJ2-5; no definite D call. The CDR3 spans 14 residues. CDR1 and CDR2 from the germline V gene are SGHRS and YFSETQ. Trimming removed 2 bases at V and 5 bases at J, with 13 bases between. CDR3 residues: CASSFLGSTETQYF. Written as DNA, the CDR3 is TGCGCCAGCAGCTTTTTGGGCAGTACGGAGACCCAGTACTTC.

The gene calls are TRBV28 and TRBJ1-1; D unclear. The CDR3 runs 12 residues. V shed 8 bases and J shed 5 bases, with 12 bases lying between them. CDR1 and CDR2 from the germline V gene are MDHEN and SYDVKM. The CDR3 bases are TGTGCCAGCCGTCGCCACGTTACTGAAGCTTTCTTT. This encodes CASRRHVTEAFF.

V gene TRBV19 combines with J gene TRBJ1-1, with a weak D call TRBD1 (6 bases). Trimming pared 2 bases from V and 3 bases from J, leaving 19 bases between. Germline CDR1 is LNHDA and CDR2 is SQIVND (reference sequence). This CDR3 is 17 amino acids long. The CDR3 DNA reads TGTGCCAGTAGTATACGTAGGCAGGGGATGAGATACACTGAAGCTTTCTTT. Encoded protein: CASSIRRQGMRYTEAFF.

The CDR3 DNA follows: TGCGCCAGCAGTCTGATGCCATACGAGCAGTACTTC. It specifies CASSLMPYEQYF. The gene calls are TRBV23-1 and TRBJ2-7; D not certain. TRBV23-1 is assigned to the ORF class and has an uncertain function. This CDR3 is 12 amino acids long. V lost 4 bases and J 4 bases, leaving 8 bases between the germline ends.

The gene calls are TRBV5-1 and TRBJ1-1; D not resolved. V gave up 0 bases and J gave up 4 bases, with 7 bases separating them. Germline-derived CDR1 and CDR2 are SGHRS and YFSETQ. This CDR3 is built from 13 residues. For the CDR3, the DNA is TGCGCCAGCAGCTTGGTTTCTGGCACTGAAGCTTTCTTT. Translated: CASSLVSGTEAFF.

The rearrangement links TRBV6-6 to TRBJ1-2; D gene uncertain. This CDR3 has 14 amino acids. V lost 2 bases, J lost 5 bases, and 12 bases lay in between. Germline CDR1 is MNHNY and CDR2 is SVGAGI (reference sequence). The CDR3 bases are TGTGCCAGCAGTTACCAGTCCCCGGCATATGGCTACACCTTC. Its protein is CASSYQSPAYGYTF.

The chain joins TRBV10-3 to TRBJ2-2; D unclear. V dropped 10 bases and J dropped 0 bases, with 9 bases sitting between them. This CDR3 has 13 residues. In germline, CDR1 is ENHRY, CDR2 SYGVKD. CDR3 nucleotides: TGTGCCACGTCGGCAACGAACACCGGGGAGCTGTTTTTT. It encodes CATSATNTGELFF.

The chain couples TRBV27 to TRBJ2-1; TRBD2 matches 7 bases. Germline CDR1 reads MNHEY; CDR2 reads SMNVEV (reference sequence). This CDR3 spans 14 amino acids. Losses at the gene ends were 5 bases for V and 3 bases for J; bases not matched to a gene: 4. In nucleotides, the CDR3 is TGTGCCAGCAGTCCCGCGGGGGTCTACAATGAGCAGTTCTTC. As protein: CASSPAGVYNEQFF.

V usage is TRBV5-1 and J usage is TRBJ1-1; 10 bases align to TRBD1. V lost 4 bases, J lost 2 bases, and 8 bases stayed unmatched. The CDR3 has 16 amino acids. Germline CDR1 and CDR2: SGHRS and YFSETQ. The CDR3 region is CASSKSGTGDNTEAFF. The CDR3 DNA reads TGCGCCAGCAGCAAATCAGGGACAGGGGATAACACTGAAGCTTTCTTT.

The V call is TRBV7-9, the J call TRBJ1-3; D is ambiguous. The germline V gene has CDR1 SEHNR and CDR2 FQNEAQ (reference sequence). The V and J ends lost 4 bases and 3 bases respectively, with 10 bases between them. The CDR3 extends over 14 amino acids. The DNA for the CDR3 is TGTGCCAGCAGCTCCGTCTGGGATGGAAACACCATATATTTT. Protein: CASSSVWDGNTIYF.